This T cell receptor (beta chain) was sequenced in a study of memory CD4+ T cells and cytomegalovirus serostatus. CDR1 is DFQATT and CDR2 is SNEGSKA in the germline V gene (reference sequence). The CDR3 is made up of 11 amino acids. V trimming: 7 bases; J trimming: 5 bases; junction bases outside the gene matches: 5. Authors' analysis steps: After removing out-of-frame reads, approximately 2.2 million distinct TCRbeta sequences remained. TCRdb's table, derived via immunoSEQ multiplex PCR, lists solely in-frame clones and lacks some. V, J and clone size are those of that table, while D and trimming were read from the DNA. The table includes tens of thousands of clones, around 79% detected once. The sort gate was single viable CD3+CD4+CD8-CD45RO+ cells for memory CD4+ T cells.

V gene TRBV20-1 combines with J gene TRBJ2-7; 7 bases are shared with TRBD1. The specimen was memory CD4+ T cells from blood. This clonotype was obtained from an adult in good health and CMV-seronegative. The CDR3 nucleotides are TGCAGTGTTAGCCAGGGGGACGAGCAGTACTTC. This codes for CSVSQGDEQYF.